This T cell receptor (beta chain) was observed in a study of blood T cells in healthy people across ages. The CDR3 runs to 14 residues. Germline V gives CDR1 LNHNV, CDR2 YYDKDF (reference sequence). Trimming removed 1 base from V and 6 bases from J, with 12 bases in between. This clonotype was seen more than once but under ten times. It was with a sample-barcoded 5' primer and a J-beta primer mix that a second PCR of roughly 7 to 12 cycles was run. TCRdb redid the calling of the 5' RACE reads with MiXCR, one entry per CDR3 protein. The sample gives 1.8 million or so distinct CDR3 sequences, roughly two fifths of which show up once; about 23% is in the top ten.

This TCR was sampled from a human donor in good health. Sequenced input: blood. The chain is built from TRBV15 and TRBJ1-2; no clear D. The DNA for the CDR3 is TGTGCCACCAGCAGAGGAGGCCCAAAAAATGGCTACACCTTC. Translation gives CATSRGGPKNGYTF. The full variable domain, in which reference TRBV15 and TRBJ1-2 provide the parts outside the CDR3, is DAMVIQNPRYQVTQFGKPVTLSCSQTLNHNVMYWYQQKSSQAPKLLFHYYDKDFNNEADTPDNFQSRRPNTSFCFLDIRSPGLGDTAMYLCATSRGGPKNGYTFGSGTRLTVV.